The 21 T cell receptor beta chains in this list originate from one sample, sequenced in a study of graft-versus-host responses after intestinal transplantation (dated by TCRdb to the early 2020s). Their antigens are not known. The library relied on the immunoSEQ multiplex PCR assay. The source is immuneACCESS, and TCRdb retained only in-frame sequences with V and J called. Part of the clones is not carried over; for the studies checked, unresolved V genes explain less than half of this, and the remainder is unexplained. This sample has approximately 70,000 clones in its table, and 89% of those were observed once. Nearly 2.5% of the sample rests with the top ten. The time point label for this specimen denotes: cells obtained before transplantation from donor or recipient. The material sequenced was unstimulated CD8+ T cells sorted from spleen or lymph node cells, taken before intestinal transplant. These receptors originate from a human donor who received an intestinal transplant.

Notes on this clone: Germline is not matched at one junction end, which may reflect a read error. J is TRBJ2-7 and V is TRBV7-7, with D perhaps TRBD1 (6 bases). The length of the CDR3 is 13 residues. Germline V gene data show CDR1 as SSHAT and CDR2 as FNYEAQ (reference sequence). This CDR3 reads CASSLGTGTEQYF. CDR3 nucleotide sequence: TGTGCTAGCAGCTTAGGAACAGGGACCGAGCAGTACTTC.

The V gene is TRBV28, the J gene TRBJ2-7, with 7 bases fitting TRBD2. The J segment lost 3 bases and the V segment lost 4 bases, leaving 12 bases of the junction unmatched. Per the germline V gene, CDR1 is MDHEN and CDR2 is SYDVKM. The CDR3 has 16 residues. For the CDR3, the DNA is TGTGCCAGCAGTTCGGCGACTAGCCGACGGATCTACGAGCAGTACTTC. The encoded protein is CASSSATSRRIYEQYF.

The chain carries TRBV4-1 and TRBJ2-2, with TRBD1 as a possible D gene (5 bases). Germline V gene sequence: CDR1 MGHRA, CDR2 YSYEKL. The V end lost 3 bases, the J end lost 5 bases, and 10 bases lay between the germline ends. The CDR3 has 14 amino acids. For the CDR3, the DNA is TGCGCCAGCAGCCACCCTCAGGGAACCGGGGAGCTGTTTTTT. As protein: CASSHPQGTGELFF.

The chain carries TRBV13 and TRBJ1-1; D unresolved. The CDR3 covers 14 residues. The germline V and J ends were trimmed by 5 bases and 5 bases, with 15 bases remaining between them. The germline CDR1 and CDR2 sequences are PRHDT and FYEKMQ (reference sequence). CDR3 coding DNA: TGTGCCAGCAGCCCCGACGGGAGTAGGACTGAAGCTTTCTTT. It codes for CASSPDGSRTEAFF.

The CDR3 nucleotides are TGTGCCACCTTAGCGGGATCCACCTACAATGAGCAGTTCTTC. It encodes CATLAGSTYNEQFF. The V call is TRBV28, the J call TRBJ2-1, with 8 bases identical to TRBD2. Trimming took 10 bases from V and 2 from J; bases not matched to a gene: 7. The CDR3 is made up of 14 amino acids. Germline assignment: CDR1 MDHEN and CDR2 SYDVKM.

J is TRBJ1-1 and V is TRBV4-1; D call uncertain. CDR3 length: 15 residues. The germline V and J ends were trimmed by 1 base and 3 bases, with 12 bases remaining between them. Germline values: CDR1 MGHRA, CDR2 YSYEKL. The CDR3 nucleotides read TGCGCCAGCAGCCAAGCGTCGGGGTCGGACACTGAAGCTTTCTTT. It encodes CASSQASGSDTEAFF.

This CDR3 is CASSDSRLWNTEAFF. DNA for the CDR3: TGTGCCAGCAGCGACTCTAGGTTGTGGAACACTGAAGCTTTCTTT. The rearrangement links TRBV5-4 to TRBJ1-1, with no clear D. The CDR3 covers 15 residues. CDR1 SGHNT and CDR2 YYREEE come from the germline V gene (reference sequence). The V end was cut by 4 bases, the J end by 1 base, with 14 bases between.

The chain links TRBV18 to TRBJ2-7; perhaps TRBD1 as D (6 bases). Per germline, CDR1 KGHSH and CDR2 LQKENI. Trimming stripped 8 bases from V and 0 bases from J, with 11 bases between. The CDR3 is 13 amino acids. The CDR3 protein is CASRDRSSYEQYF. The CDR3 coding sequence is TGTGCCAGCCGAGACAGGAGCTCCTACGAGCAGTACTTC. The full variable domain, rest sourced from reference TRBV18 and TRBJ2-7, is NAGVMQNPRHLVRRRGQEARLRCSPMKGHSHVYWYRQLPEEGLKFMVYLQKENIIDESGMPKERFSAEFPKEGPSILRIQQVVRGDSAAYFCASRDRSSYEQYFGPGTRLTVT.

The rearrangement joins TRBV14 to TRBJ2-1, with D perhaps TRBD1 (5 bases). CDR3 length: 14 residues. V was trimmed by 4 bases and J by 8 bases, leaving 15 bases between them. Germline V lookup: CDR1 SGHDN, CDR2 FVKESK. The CDR3 here is CASSPSGRGDEQFF. DNA of the CDR3: TGTGCCAGCAGCCCCTCAGGGCGTGGGGATGAGCAGTTCTTC.

The J gene is TRBJ2-7, the V gene TRBV11-3, with unresolved D. This CDR3 has 13 residues. V was trimmed by 2 bases and J by 0 bases, leaving 5 bases between them. Looked up from germline, CDR1 is SGHNT and CDR2 is YENEEA. The CDR3 coding sequence is TGTGCCAGCAGCTTAAGTAGCTCCTACGAGCAGTACTTC. Translated, it gives CASSLSSSYEQYF.

V is TRBV5-4 and J is TRBJ1-6; 8 bases align to TRBD1. Germline V gene data show CDR1 as SGHNT and CDR2 as YYREEE (reference sequence). CDR3 length: 14 amino acids. V dropped 3 bases and J dropped 11; count of bases not matched to a gene: 7. The CDR3 nucleotides read TGTGCCAGCAGCTCCGGACAGGGAAAACCACCCCTCCACTTT. This codes for CASSSGQGKPPLHF. Looking up the rest from reference TRBV5-4 and TRBJ1-6 gives the full variable domain: ETGVTQSPTHLIKTRGQQVTLRCSSQSGHNTVSWYQQALGQGPQFIFQYYREEENGRGNFPPRFSGLQFPNYSSELNVNALELDDSALYLCASSSGQGKPPLHFGNGTRLTVT.

Notes on this clone: One junction end does not reproduce the germline sequence, and a read error may be involved. The J gene is TRBJ2-5, the V gene TRBV5-5; 8 nucleotides agree with TRBD2. CDR1 and CDR2 from the germline V gene are SGHKS and YYEKEE (reference sequence). The CDR3 runs 14 residues. The CDR3 DNA sequence: TGTGCCAGCAGCTTTGGAGCGGGGGACCTCAGCGGGAACTTC. Translating it yields CASSFGAGDLSGNF.

The V gene is TRBV7-6, the J gene TRBJ1-3; D is unresolved. This CDR3 contains 17 residues. Trimming took off 6 bases at V and 0 bases at J, with 18 bases between the two ends. The germline V gene encodes CDR1 SGHVS and CDR2 FNYEAQ. CDR3 DNA sequence: TGTGCCAGCAGTCGGGGTTGGGCAGGCGTCTCTGGAAACACCATATATTTT. It yields the protein CASSRGWAGVSGNTIYF.

This clone was recorded only once. The V call is TRBV5-1, the J call TRBJ2-2; 9 bases line up with TRBD2. The CDR3 spans 18 residues. J gave up 0 bases and V 4 bases, and 10 bases lay outside the gene matches. Germline lookup yields CDR1 SGHRS and CDR2 YFSETQ. The CDR3 DNA follows: TGCGCCAGCAGCAGTAACTTAATAGCGGGGGCGAACACCGGGGAGCTGTTTTTT. Translated, it gives CASSSNLIAGANTGELFF.

V and J are TRBV4-1 and TRBJ1-6; weak D call: TRBD1 (5 bases). CDR1 is MGHRA and CDR2 is YSYEKL in the germline V gene. The CDR3 covers 18 residues. V dropped 0 bases and J dropped 2 bases, with 14 bases sitting between them. The CDR3 nucleotides read TGCGCCAGCAGCCAAGATAGGGGCCCCGTACCCTATAATTCACCCCTCCACTTT. Its translation is CASSQDRGPVPYNSPLHF.

The sample holds one count of this clone. The rearrangement links TRBV5-6 to TRBJ1-4; maybe TRBD1 (6 bases). The germline V and J ends were trimmed by 0 bases and 5 bases, with 20 bases remaining between them. The CDR3 length is 18 residues. CDR1 SGHDT and CDR2 YYEEEE come from the germline V gene. CDR3 in amino acids: CASSLGLGSGEQNEKLFF. CDR3 bases: TGTGCCAGCAGCTTGGGCCTTGGGTCAGGGGAGCAGAATGAAAAACTGTTTTTT.

V and J are TRBV14 and TRBJ2-7, with D possibly being TRBD1 (6 bases). This CDR3 spans 15 amino acids. Germline-derived CDR1 and CDR2 are SGHDN and FVKESK. V shed 2 bases and J shed 3 bases, with 14 bases lying between them. The CDR3 DNA sequence: TGTGCCAGCAGCCAATACCGGGGACACCTCTACGAGCAGTACTTC. Residues: CASSQYRGHLYEQYF.

This chain uses TRBV5-1 with TRBJ1-2, with TRBD1 matching over 8 bases. CDR1 is SGHRS, CDR2 YFSETQ, per germline. The CDR3 is made up of 15 amino acids. J was trimmed by 8 bases and V by 4 bases; bases with no gene match: 13. CDR3 sequence reads: CASSRPGETGEGYTF. The CDR3 DNA reads as TGCGCCAGCAGCCGCCCGGGGGAGACAGGGGAAGGCTACACCTTC. Combining the CDR3 with reference TRBV5-1 and TRBJ1-2 gives the whole variable domain KAGVTQTPRYLIKTRGQQVTLSCSPISGHRSVSWYQQTPGQGLQFLFEYFSETQRNKGNFPGRFSGRQFSNSRSEMNVSTLELGDSALYLCASSRPGETGEGYTFGSGTRLTVV.

The V and J genes are TRBV19 and TRBJ1-3; the D gene is possibly TRBD1 (5 bases). The germline V gene encodes CDR1 LNHDA and CDR2 SQIVND (reference sequence). Trimming shortened V by 6 bases and J by 0 bases, and 15 bases separated the two germline ends. The CDR3 length is 16 residues. The CDR3 sequence is CASSNPRRGSGNTIYF. CDR3 sequence (DNA): TGTGCCAGTAGCAACCCGCGGAGGGGCTCTGGAAACACCATATATTTT.

The chain has TRBV5-1 and TRBJ2-1; D remains ambiguous. In germline, CDR1 is SGHRS, CDR2 YFSETQ. Trimming pared 0 bases from V and 1 base from J, leaving 14 bases between. The CDR3 is made up of 17 amino acids. CDR3 sequence (DNA): TGCGCCAGCAGCTTGGTTGCGGAACCCTCATCCTACAATGAGCAGTTCTTC. Translated, it gives CASSLVAEPSSYNEQFF.

The chain is built from TRBV29-1 and TRBJ1-1; no clear D. CDR3 length: 11 residues. Germline V gene lookup returns CDR1 SQVTM and CDR2 ANQGSEA. Trimming stripped 4 bases from V and 2 bases from J, with 5 bases between. The CDR3 nucleotides are TGCAGCGTTGCCCTTAACACTGAAGCTTTCTTT. This gives the protein CSVALNTEAFF. The entire variable domain, with the rest obtained from reference TRBV29-1 and TRBJ1-1, is as follows: SAVISQKPSRDICQRGTSLTIQCQVDSQVTMMFWYRQQPGQSLTLIATANQGSEATYESGFVIDKFPISRPNLTFSTLTVSNMSPEDSSIYLCSVALNTEAFFGQGTRLTVV.